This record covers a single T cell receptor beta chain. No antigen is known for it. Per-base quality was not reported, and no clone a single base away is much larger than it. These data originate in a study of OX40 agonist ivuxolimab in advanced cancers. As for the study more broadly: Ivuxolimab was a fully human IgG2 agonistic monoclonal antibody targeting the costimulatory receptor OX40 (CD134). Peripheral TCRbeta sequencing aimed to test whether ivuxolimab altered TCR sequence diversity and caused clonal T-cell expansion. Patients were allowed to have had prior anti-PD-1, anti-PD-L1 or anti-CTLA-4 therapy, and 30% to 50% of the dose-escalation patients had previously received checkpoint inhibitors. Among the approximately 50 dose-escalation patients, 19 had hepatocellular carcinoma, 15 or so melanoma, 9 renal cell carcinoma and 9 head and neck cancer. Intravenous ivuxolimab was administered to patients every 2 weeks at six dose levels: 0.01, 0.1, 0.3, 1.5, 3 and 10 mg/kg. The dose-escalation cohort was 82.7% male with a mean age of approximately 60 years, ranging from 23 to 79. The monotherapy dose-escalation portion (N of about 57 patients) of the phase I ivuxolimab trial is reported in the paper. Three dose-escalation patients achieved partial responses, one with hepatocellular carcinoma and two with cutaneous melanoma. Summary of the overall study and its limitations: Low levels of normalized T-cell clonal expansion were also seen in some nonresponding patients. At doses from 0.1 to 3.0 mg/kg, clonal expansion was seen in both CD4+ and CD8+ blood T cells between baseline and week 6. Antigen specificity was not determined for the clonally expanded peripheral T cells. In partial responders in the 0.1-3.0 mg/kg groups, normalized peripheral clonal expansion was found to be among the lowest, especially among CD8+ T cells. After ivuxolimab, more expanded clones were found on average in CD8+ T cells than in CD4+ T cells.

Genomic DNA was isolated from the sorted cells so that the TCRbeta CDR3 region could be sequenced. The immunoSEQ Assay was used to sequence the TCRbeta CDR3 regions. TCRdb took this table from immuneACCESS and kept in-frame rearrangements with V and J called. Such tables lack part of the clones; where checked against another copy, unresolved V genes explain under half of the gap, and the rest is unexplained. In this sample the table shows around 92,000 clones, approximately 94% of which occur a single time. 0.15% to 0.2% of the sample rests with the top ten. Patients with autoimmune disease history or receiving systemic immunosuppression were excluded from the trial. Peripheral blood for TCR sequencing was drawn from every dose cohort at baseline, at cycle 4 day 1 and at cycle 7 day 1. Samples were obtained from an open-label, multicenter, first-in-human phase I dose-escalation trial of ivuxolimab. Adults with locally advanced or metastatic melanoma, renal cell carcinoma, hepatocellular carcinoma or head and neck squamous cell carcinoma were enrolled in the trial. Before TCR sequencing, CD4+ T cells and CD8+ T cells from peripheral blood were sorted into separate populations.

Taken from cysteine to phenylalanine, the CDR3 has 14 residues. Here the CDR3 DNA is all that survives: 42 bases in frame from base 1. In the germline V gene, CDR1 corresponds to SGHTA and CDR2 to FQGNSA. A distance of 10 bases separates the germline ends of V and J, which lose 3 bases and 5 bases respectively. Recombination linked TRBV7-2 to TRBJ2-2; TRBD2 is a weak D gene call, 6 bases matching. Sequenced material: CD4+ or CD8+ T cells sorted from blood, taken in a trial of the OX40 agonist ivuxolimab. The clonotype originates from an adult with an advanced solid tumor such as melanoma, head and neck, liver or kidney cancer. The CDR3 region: CASSFIGGTGELFF. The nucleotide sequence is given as TGTGCCAGCAGCTTCATAGGAGGGACCGGGGAGCTGTTTTTT. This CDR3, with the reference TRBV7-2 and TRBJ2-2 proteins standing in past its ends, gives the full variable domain GAGVSQSPSNKVTEKGKDVELRCDPISGHTALYWYRQSLGQGLEFLIYFQGNSAPDKSGLPSDRFSAERTGGSVSTLTIQRTQQEDSAVYLCASSFIGGTGELFFGEGSRLTVL.